Listed here are 20 T cell receptor beta chains from one sample, sequenced in a study of cytomegalovirus exposure and HLA in healthy donors. 13 Jbeta primers and 60 Vbeta primers were used for the PCR. Assay used: immunoSEQ multiplex PCR; TCRdb lists only in-frame clones, some missing. The table lists roughly 150,000 clones, roughly 80% of them singletons, with approximately 14% in the top ten. The sequencing sample was made of PBMCs. All receptors come from a woman aged 40 to 49 in good health and CMV-seronegative.

The chain uses TRBV19 and TRBJ1-1, with 7 positions matching TRBD1. The CDR3 covers 14 residues. Trimming took 5 bases from V and 1 from J; bases not matched to a gene: 4. Per the germline V gene, CDR1 is LNHDA and CDR2 is SQIVND (reference sequence). CDR3 residues: CASSPHRGNTEAFF. The CDR3 bases are TGTGCCAGTAGTCCCCACAGGGGGAACACTGAAGCTTTCTTT.

The chain combines TRBV5-6 with TRBJ2-7; D perhaps matches TRBD2 (7 bases). The CDR3 extends over 14 amino acids. Trimming took off 4 bases at V and 4 bases at J, with 15 bases between the two ends. Germline V CDR1 and CDR2: SGHDT, YYEEEE. The CDR3 sequence: CASSPRGARYEQYF. The CDR3 nucleotides read TGTGCCAGCAGCCCTCGGGGGGCCAGGTACGAGCAGTACTTC. Using reference TRBV5-6 and TRBJ2-7 for the parts outside the CDR3, the full variable domain is DAGVTQSPTHLIKTRGQQVTLRCSPKSGHDTVSWYQQALGQGPQFIFQYYEEEERQRGNFPDRFSGHQFPNYSSELNVNALLLGDSALYLCASSPRGARYEQYFGPGTRLTVT.

This chain links TRBV15 with TRBJ2-5; 8 nucleotides match TRBD2. The germline V gene encodes CDR1 LNHNV and CDR2 YYDKDF (reference sequence). The CDR3 extends over 15 amino acids. With V trimmed by 8 bases and J by 4 bases, 12 bases remained unmatched. The CDR3 spells CATGPGTSGVETQYF. CDR3 coding DNA: TGTGCCACCGGACCCGGGACTAGTGGGGTAGAGACCCAGTACTTC.

V usage is TRBV2 and J usage is TRBJ2-1; D gene uncertain. CDR3 length equals 14 residues. Looked up from germline, CDR1 is SNHLY and CDR2 is FYNNEI. V was trimmed by 3 bases and J by 6 bases, leaving 12 bases between them. The CDR3 reads CASSEVQAVNEQFF. DNA for the CDR3: TGTGCCAGCAGTGAGGTCCAGGCCGTCAATGAGCAGTTCTTC.

This chain connects TRBV19 to TRBJ1-1; perhaps TRBD1 as D (6 bases). The germline V and J ends were trimmed by 5 bases and 4 bases, with 11 bases remaining between them. The CDR3 consists of 13 residues. The germline V gene encodes CDR1 LNHDA and CDR2 SQIVND (reference sequence). Here the CDR3 reads CASSSQGRTEAFF. The CDR3 DNA follows: TGTGCCAGTAGTTCTCAGGGGCGCACTGAAGCTTTCTTT.

This rearrangement joins TRBV29-1 to TRBJ2-1; 10 bases map to TRBD2. V lost 5 bases to trimming and J lost 2 bases; unmatched junction nucleotides: 0. Germline V gene data show CDR1 as SQVTM and CDR2 as ANQGSEA. The CDR3 has 13 residues. For the CDR3, the DNA is TGCAGCGTTAGCGGGAGGGCCTACAATGAGCAGTTCTTC. It codes for CSVSGRAYNEQFF.

The rearrangement links TRBV5-1 to TRBJ1-1; the D is unclear. The CDR3 contains 15 residues. CDR1 is SGHRS and CDR2 is YFSETQ in the germline V gene. Trimming stripped 2 bases from V and 1 base from J, with 12 bases between. The CDR3 DNA reads as TGCGCCAGCAGCTTACGGGAAGGAGGGAACACTGAAGCTTTCTTT. Translation: CASSLREGGNTEAFF.

The chain has TRBV28 and TRBJ1-2; no firm D call. CDR3 length equals 14 residues. The germline V and J ends were trimmed by 3 bases and 3 bases, with 11 bases remaining between them. Per germline, CDR1 MDHEN and CDR2 SYDVKM. The CDR3 protein is CASSFGGADYGYTF. CDR3 DNA: TGTGCCAGCAGTTTCGGAGGAGCGGACTATGGCTACACCTTC.

This clone was counted between two and nine times. This chain links TRBV18 with TRBJ2-1, with 8 bases fitting TRBD2. Germline loops: CDR1 KGHSH, CDR2 LQKENI. Trimming took 6 bases from V and 6 from J; bases not matched to a gene: 13. CDR3 length: 16 amino acids. CDR3: CASSRIAGSLGNEQFF. The DNA for the CDR3 is TGTGCCAGCTCGCGTATAGCGGGGAGTCTGGGCAATGAGCAGTTCTTC.

The rearrangement links TRBV18 to TRBJ2-3, with TRBD1 identical over 9 bases. The germline CDR1 and CDR2 sequences are KGHSH and LQKENI. The junction had 1 base not matched to a gene; V was cut back by 1 base and J by 5 bases. The CDR3 is 14 residues long. CDR3 sequence: CASSPRTGEDTQYF. The CDR3 DNA follows: TGTGCCAGCTCACCACGGACAGGGGAAGATACGCAGTATTTT.

The CDR3 nucleotides are TGTGCCAGCAGTGAGACAGTTGCTAACTATGGCTACACCTTC. This codes for CASSETVANYGYTF. This sequence joins TRBV6-5 and TRBJ1-2; maybe TRBD1 (5 bases). V was pared by 5 bases and J by 0 bases, with 10 bases between. CDR3 length equals 14 residues. Germline V gene lookup returns CDR1 MNHEY and CDR2 SVGAGI.

The chain joins TRBV18 to TRBJ2-3; 7 nucleotides agree with TRBD2. This CDR3 is built from 17 residues. From germline, CDR1 is KGHSH and CDR2 LQKENI. Germline trimming cut 3 bases from V and 0 bases from J; bases unmatched to any gene: 9. CDR3 protein: CASSPLGTNGSTDTQYF. CDR3 bases: TGTGCCAGCTCACCGCTTGGGACTAACGGGAGCACAGATACGCAGTATTTT.

V and J are TRBV19 and TRBJ2-7; D unresolved. The CDR3 loop spans 15 amino acids. Trimming took off 1 base at V and 7 bases at J, with 17 bases between the two ends. The germline V gene has CDR1 LNHDA and CDR2 SQIVND (reference sequence). Here the CDR3 reads CASSIGSTYAKEQYF. The CDR3 nucleotides read TGTGCCAGTAGTATAGGGTCTACCTATGCAAAGGAGCAGTACTTC.

This chain's CDR3 is CASSLGTGGSYEQYF. CDR3 in DNA: TGTGCCAGCAGCTTAGGGACAGGGGGTTCCTACGAGCAGTACTTC. The chain couples TRBV7-3 to TRBJ2-7; TRBD1 matches at 11 bases. Germline values: CDR1 SGHTA, CDR2 FQGTGA. CDR3 length equals 15 residues. With 2 bases clipped from V and 1 base from J, the junction kept 1 base outside the gene matches.

This rearrangement joins TRBV19 to TRBJ2-3; 7 bases are a match to TRBD2. Trimming removed 4 bases from V and 2 bases from J; junction bases left unmatched: 6. Per germline, CDR1 LNHDA and CDR2 SQIVND (reference sequence). This CDR3 contains 15 residues. CDR3 residues: CASSSSGSTTDTQYF. The CDR3 region has the DNA TGTGCCAGTAGTAGTAGCGGGTCAACCACAGATACGCAGTATTTT.

The V gene is TRBV7-2, the J gene TRBJ2-3; the match to TRBD1 covers 7 bases. The V gene end was trimmed by 5 bases and the J gene end by 2 bases; junction bases not matched to a gene: 4. The CDR3 is 14 amino acids. Germline V gene lookup returns CDR1 SGHTA and CDR2 FQGNSA. The CDR3: CASSTGQSTDTQYF. The CDR3 region has the DNA TGTGCCAGCAGCACGGGACAGTCCACAGATACGCAGTATTTT.

This clone was seen only once. The chain carries TRBV27 and TRBJ2-3; TRBD2 is a possible D gene (5 bases). V dropped 7 bases and J dropped 2 bases, with 16 bases sitting between them. The CDR3 has 15 residues. Germline V gives CDR1 MNHEY, CDR2 SMNVEV (reference sequence). CDR3 DNA: TGTGCCAGCAAGCCACTAGAAACAAACACAGATACGCAGTATTTT. Its translation is CASKPLETNTDTQYF.

The chain is built from TRBV4-3 and TRBJ2-7; 7 bases map to TRBD1. After removal of 3 bases from V and 7 bases from J, the junction contained 9 bases not matched to a gene. Germline values: CDR1 LGHNA, CDR2 YSLEER. This CDR3 has 14 amino acids. The CDR3 DNA reads TGCGCCAGCAGCCAGGAAAAGGGGGCGTATGAGCAGTACTTC. Protein: CASSQEKGAYEQYF.

Of note for this clone: Relative to the germline gene, one junction end is altered; a read error may explain this. The chain is built from TRBV5-1 and TRBJ2-7, with D tentatively TRBD2 (7 bases). The V gene's germline CDR1 is SGHRS and CDR2 YFSETQ. CDR3 length: 10 residues. The CDR3 is CASSPGGLAF. In DNA, the CDR3 is TGCGCCAGCAGCCCCGGGGGGCTGGCCTTC.

The chain combines TRBV27 with TRBJ2-6; D may be TRBD1 (5 bases). Between the trimmed V and J ends, which lost 4 bases and 1 base, there was a span of 17 bases. This CDR3 is 18 amino acids long. Germline V gives CDR1 MNHEY, CDR2 SMNVEV (reference sequence). CDR3 in amino acids: CASSSIRDFWSGANVLTF. The CDR3 DNA is TGTGCCAGCAGTTCGATCAGGGATTTTTGGTCTGGGGCCAACGTCCTGACTTTC.